These 22 T cell receptor beta chains originate from one sample sequenced in a study of T cell responses to AZD1222 COVID-19 vaccine. Generated by immunoSEQ multiplex PCR, the TCRdb table keeps only in-frame clones and is missing some. The sample records roughly 85,000 clones, 70% to 90% being singletons. Sequences were derived from peripheral blood, sampled on day 0 of MenACWY control vaccination. The receptors were gathered from an adult in good health.

This clone was detected once. The rearrangement joins TRBV3-1 (or the pseudogene TRBV3-2) to TRBJ2-4; D might be TRBD1 or TRBD2, each matching 6 bases. The V and J ends lost 4 bases and 8 bases respectively, with 18 bases between them. CDR1 is LGHDT and CDR2 is YNNKEL in the germline V gene (reference sequence). The CDR3 loop spans 15 amino acids. CDR3 loop: CASSRLGGALDIQYF. The DNA for the CDR3 is TGTGCCAGCAGCCGACTAGGGGGTGCCTTGGACATTCAGTACTTC.

This chain connects TRBV6-5 to TRBJ2-5; 7 nucleotides line up with TRBD1. Germline loops: CDR1 MNHEY, CDR2 SVGAGI. Losses at the gene ends were 5 bases for V and 4 bases for J; bases not matched to a gene: 4. CDR3 length: 13 residues. The CDR3 spells CASSTGVGETQYF. The CDR3 DNA sequence: TGTGCCAGCAGTACAGGGGTTGGAGAGACCCAGTACTTC.

The chain uses TRBV20-1 and TRBJ1-6; D remains ambiguous. In germline, CDR1 is DFQATT, CDR2 SNEGSKA (reference sequence). The CDR3 sequence is 11 residues long. The V end lost 0 bases, the J end lost 10 bases, and 4 bases lay between the germline ends. The CDR3 reads CSARDSSPLHF. CDR3 sequence (DNA): TGCAGTGCTAGAGACTCGTCACCCCTCCACTTT.

This clone was detected once. The V and J genes are TRBV28 and TRBJ2-7; D is uncertain. Trimming shortened V by 5 bases and J by 0 bases, and 11 bases separated the two germline ends. This CDR3 has 14 amino acids. Germline V gives CDR1 MDHEN, CDR2 SYDVKM. The CDR3 DNA follows: TGTGCCAGCAGTCCTCCCGCCGACTCCTACGAGCAGTACTTC. Protein sequence: CASSPPADSYEQYF.

The chain couples TRBV7-9 to TRBJ1-4, with 9 bases fitting TRBD1. The CDR3 covers 16 residues. Germline CDR1 is SEHNR and CDR2 is FQNEAQ (reference sequence). Trimming took 0 bases from V and 8 from J; bases not matched to a gene: 7. As DNA, the CDR3 is TGTGCCAGCAGCTTAGCTCACGGGACAGGGATGGAAAAACTGTTTTTT. Translation gives CASSLAHGTGMEKLFF.

V gene TRBV30 combines with J gene TRBJ1-4; the D is unclear. From germline, CDR1 is GTSNPN and CDR2 SVGIG (reference sequence). V lost 0 bases and J 8 bases, leaving 16 bases between the germline ends. This CDR3 comprises 15 residues. The CDR3 is CAWSVEGSLGEKLFF. In nucleotides, the CDR3 is TGTGCCTGGAGTGTAGAGGGCAGTCTGGGGGAAAAACTGTTTTTT.

The chain combines TRBV7-2 with TRBJ1-3, with D maybe TRBD1 (6 bases). Germline V gene data show CDR1 as SGHTA and CDR2 as FQGNSA. This CDR3 contains 14 residues. Trimming shortened V by 6 bases and J by 2 bases, and 11 bases separated the two germline ends. CDR3 in amino acids: CASSQQGPGNTIYF. In DNA form, the CDR3 reads TGTGCCAGCAGTCAACAGGGACCTGGAAACACCATATATTTT.

This sequence joins TRBV11-1 and TRBJ1-1; D gene unclear. CDR1 SGHAT and CDR2 FQDESV come from the germline V gene (reference sequence). Trimming removed 5 bases from V and 5 bases from J, with 9 bases in between. The CDR3 runs to 12 residues. CDR3 nucleotide sequence: TGTGCCAGCAGCGAAGGAAGGACTGAAGCTTTCTTT. Translating it yields CASSEGRTEAFF.

This sequence joins TRBV11-2 and TRBJ1-5; D is unclear. The germline V gene encodes CDR1 SGHAT and CDR2 FQNNGV. Trimming took off 5 bases at V and 0 bases at J, with 8 bases between the two ends. The CDR3 contains 14 residues. Written as DNA, the CDR3 is TGTGCCAGCAGCACCTCGGGTAGCAATCAGCCCCAGCATTTT. Protein product: CASSTSGSNQPQHF.

This clone showed up just a few times. The sample holds other DNA sequences that translate to the same CDR3. The chain joins TRBV7-2 to TRBJ1-5; 8 bases match TRBD1. Germline assignment: CDR1 SGHTA and CDR2 FQGNSA. The CDR3 is made up of 16 amino acids. V shed 1 base, J shed 7 bases, and the junction held 9 bases outside the gene matches. CDR3 region: CASSLGRGTGGQPQHF. CDR3 in DNA: TGTGCCAGCAGCTTAGGTCGGGGGACAGGCGGGCAGCCCCAGCATTTT. Drawing the rest from reference TRBV7-2 and TRBJ1-5, the complete variable domain is GAGVSQSPSNKVTEKGKDVELRCDPISGHTALYWYRQSLGQGLEFLIYFQGNSAPDKSGLPSDRFSAERTGGSVSTLTIQRTQQEDSAVYLCASSLGRGTGGQPQHFGDGTRLSIL.

V gene TRBV9 combines with J gene TRBJ2-3; D uncertain. Germline V gives CDR1 SGDLS, CDR2 YYNGEE. This CDR3 comprises 13 residues. V lost 5 bases, J lost 2 bases, and 9 bases lay in between. The CDR3 loop reads CASRTRPTDTQYF. Here the CDR3 DNA reads TGTGCCAGCAGGACGCGTCCCACAGATACGCAGTATTTT.

The gene calls are TRBV5-1 and TRBJ2-1, with D possibly TRBD1 on 5 matching bases. There are 15 residues in the CDR3. Trimming stripped 6 bases from V and 6 bases from J, with 19 bases between. Germline V gene sequence: CDR1 SGHRS, CDR2 YFSETQ. The CDR3 DNA sequence: TGCGCCAGCACTTTGCAGGGAAGCCTTCGCAATGAGCAGTTCTTC. Its translation is CASTLQGSLRNEQFF.

This rearrangement joins TRBV4-1 to TRBJ1-2, with D maybe TRBD1 (5 bases). The germline gives CDR1 MGHRA, CDR2 YSYEKL. This CDR3 is 15 amino acids long. Trimming pared 1 base from V and 5 bases from J, leaving 14 bases between. The CDR3 nucleotides are TGCGCCAGCAGCCAAGGGGCAGGGCCCGAATATGGCTACACCTTC. This gives the protein CASSQGAGPEYGYTF.

The chain employs TRBV30 and TRBJ2-5; 8 nucleotides agree with TRBD2. V shed 4 bases, J shed 6 bases, and the junction held 7 bases outside the gene matches. This CDR3 spans 13 amino acids. Looked up from germline, CDR1 is GTSNPN and CDR2 is SVGIG (reference sequence). Written as DNA, the CDR3 is TGTGCCTGGACGGGGGGGGCCGCTCAGACCCAGTACTTC. Residues: CAWTGGAAQTQYF.

The genes are TRBV6-1 and TRBJ2-7; D is ambiguous. The CDR3 runs 11 residues. Germline values: CDR1 MNHNS, CDR2 SASEGT. V was cut by 3 bases and J by 4 bases, with 4 bases left in between. CDR3 in DNA: TGTGCCAGCAGTGATGTATACGAGCAGTACTTC. Translating gives CASSDVYEQYF.

This clone occurred once. The V call is TRBV5-5, the J call TRBJ2-7, with D perhaps matching TRBD1 (7 bases). Per germline, CDR1 SGHKS and CDR2 YYEKEE (reference sequence). This CDR3 region has 13 residues. Trimming took off 3 bases at V and 3 bases at J, with 10 bases between the two ends. CDR3 in amino acids: CASSSGGNYEQYF. The CDR3 nucleotides are TGTGCCAGCAGCTCAGGGGGGAACTACGAGCAGTACTTC.

The chain couples TRBV7-9 to TRBJ1-6; D call uncertain. The CDR3 runs to 17 residues. Looked up from germline, CDR1 is SEHNR and CDR2 is FQNEAQ (reference sequence). The ends were cut back, 5 bases at V and 8 bases at J, with 22 bases in the middle. DNA for the CDR3: TGTGCCAGCAGCCCGGCCCACGCCACGGAATTCTATTCACCCCTCCACTTT. Amino acid sequence: CASSPAHATEFYSPLHF.

The gene calls are TRBV11-2 and TRBJ2-1; D is perhaps TRBD1 or TRBD2 (5 bases each). Deletions cut 5 bases from V and 2 bases from J, with 13 bases between. Per germline, CDR1 SGHAT and CDR2 FQNNGV. This CDR3 region has 15 residues. The CDR3 is CASSPGHGTYNEQFF. In DNA form, the CDR3 reads TGTGCCAGCAGCCCGGGGCACGGAACCTACAATGAGCAGTTCTTC.

The chain is built from TRBV19 and TRBJ2-3; D not certain. Germline CDR1 reads LNHDA; CDR2 reads SQIVND (reference sequence). The germline V and J ends were trimmed by 4 bases and 0 bases, with 14 bases remaining between them. The CDR3 extends over 16 amino acids. The CDR3 loop is CASSRISDGSTDTQYF. As DNA, the CDR3 is TGTGCCAGTAGTAGGATATCGGACGGGAGCACAGATACGCAGTATTTT. Based on the CDR3 plus reference TRBV19 and TRBJ2-3, the full variable domain is DGGITQSPKYLFRKEGQNVTLSCEQNLNHDAMYWYRQDPGQGLRLIYYSQIVNDFQKGDIAEGYSVSREKKESFPLTVTSAQKNPTAFYLCASSRISDGSTDTQYFGPGTRLTVL.

This clone was observed once. This rearrangement joins TRBV28 to TRBJ1-2; 9 bases align to TRBD1. The CDR3 is made up of 16 amino acids. Germline trimming cut 6 bases from V and 2 bases from J; bases unmatched to any gene: 10. CDR1 is MDHEN, CDR2 SYDVKM, per germline. CDR3 in amino acids: CASRAGQGIFNYGYTF. CDR3 nucleotide sequence: TGTGCCAGCAGAGCGGGACAGGGCATATTCAACTATGGCTACACCTTC.

The J gene is TRBJ1-5, the V gene TRBV30; D not resolved. CDR3 length equals 14 residues. Germline CDR1 and CDR2: GTSNPN and SVGIG (reference sequence). The V end was cut by 2 bases, the J end by 5 bases, with 13 bases between. The CDR3 coding sequence is TGTGCCTGGAGTCCTTTAGCTAGGGATCAGCCCCAGCATTTT. Translating gives CAWSPLARDQPQHF.

V usage is TRBV19 and J usage is TRBJ1-2, with D maybe TRBD1 (5 bases). Trimming took 3 bases from V and 6 from J, leaving 14 bases between them. Per the germline V gene, CDR1 is LNHDA and CDR2 is SQIVND (reference sequence). This CDR3 region has 14 residues. In DNA, the CDR3 is TGTGCCAGTAGTATGACGGGGGGACGGGATGGCTACACCTTC. It codes for CASSMTGGRDGYTF.